Detailed here is one TCR beta chain. The target antigen is unknown. This sample stems from a study of T cell responses to AZD1222 COVID-19 vaccine. About the research overall: Combined were second doses at about 4 or about 12 weeks. Broader study findings: Repertoires were sampled only after the peak T cell response.

Germline loops: CDR1 MNHEY, CDR2 SVGAGI. The CDR3 has 15 residues. V trimming: 7 bases; J trimming: 4 bases; junction bases outside the gene matches: 11. Clones were sequenced by immunoSEQ multiplex PCR, and TCRdb holds only the in-frame ones, with some missing. The repertoire holds approximately 150,000 clones, with roughly 90% as singletons. This clonotype was obtained from an adult in good health. The sequencing used peripheral blood, collected on day 0 of AZD1222 vaccination. This chain connects TRBV6-5 to TRBJ2-7, with 9 nucleotides matching TRBD1. Here the CDR3 reads CASIPSGQGSYEQYF. Here the CDR3 DNA reads TGTGCCAGCATTCCTTCGGGACAGGGTTCTTACGAGCAGTACTTC.